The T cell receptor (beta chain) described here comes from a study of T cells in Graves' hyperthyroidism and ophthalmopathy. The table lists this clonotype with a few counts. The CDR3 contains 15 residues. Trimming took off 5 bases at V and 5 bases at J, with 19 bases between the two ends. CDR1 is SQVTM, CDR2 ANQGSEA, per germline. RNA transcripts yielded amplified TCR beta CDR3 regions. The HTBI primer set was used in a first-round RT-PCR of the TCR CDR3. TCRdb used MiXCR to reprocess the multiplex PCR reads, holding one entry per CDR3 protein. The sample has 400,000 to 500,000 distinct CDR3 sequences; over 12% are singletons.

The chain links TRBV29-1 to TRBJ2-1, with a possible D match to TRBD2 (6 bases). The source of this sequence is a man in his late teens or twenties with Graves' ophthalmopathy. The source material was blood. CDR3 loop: CSVIGIGSWDNEQFF. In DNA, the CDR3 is TGCAGCGTTATCGGGATCGGGAGTTGGGACAATGAGCAGTTCTTC.